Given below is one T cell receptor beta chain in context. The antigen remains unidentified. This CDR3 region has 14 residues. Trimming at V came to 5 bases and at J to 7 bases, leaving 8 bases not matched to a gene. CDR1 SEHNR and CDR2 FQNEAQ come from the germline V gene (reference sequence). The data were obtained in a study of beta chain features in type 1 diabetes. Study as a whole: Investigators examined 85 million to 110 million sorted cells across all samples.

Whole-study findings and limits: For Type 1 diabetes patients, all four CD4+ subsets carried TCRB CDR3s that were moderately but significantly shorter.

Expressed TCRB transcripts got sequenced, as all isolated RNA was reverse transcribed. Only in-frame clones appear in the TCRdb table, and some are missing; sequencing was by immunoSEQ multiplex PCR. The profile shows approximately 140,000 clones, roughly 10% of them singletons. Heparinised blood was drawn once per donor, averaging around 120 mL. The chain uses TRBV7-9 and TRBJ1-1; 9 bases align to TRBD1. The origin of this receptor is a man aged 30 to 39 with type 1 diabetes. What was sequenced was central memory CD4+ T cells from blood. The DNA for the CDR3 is TGTGCCAGCAGCGACAACAGGGGGCTTAATGAAGCTTTCTTT. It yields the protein CASSDNRGLNEAFF. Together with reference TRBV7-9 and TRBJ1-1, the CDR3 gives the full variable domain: DTGVSQNPRHKITKRGQNVTFRCDPISEHNRLYWYRQTLGQGPEFLTYFQNEAQLEKSRLLSDRFSAERPKGSFSTLEIQRTEQGDSAMYLCASSDNRGLNEAFFGQGTRLTVV.